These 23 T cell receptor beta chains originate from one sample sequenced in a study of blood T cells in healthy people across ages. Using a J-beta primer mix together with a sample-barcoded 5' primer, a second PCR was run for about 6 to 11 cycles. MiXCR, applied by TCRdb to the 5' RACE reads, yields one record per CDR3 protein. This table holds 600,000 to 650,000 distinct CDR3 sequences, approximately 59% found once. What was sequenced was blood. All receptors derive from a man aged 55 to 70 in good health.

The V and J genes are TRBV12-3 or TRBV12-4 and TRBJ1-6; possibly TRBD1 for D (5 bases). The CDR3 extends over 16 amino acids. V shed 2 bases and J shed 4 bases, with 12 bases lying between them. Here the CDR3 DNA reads TGTGCCAGCAGTTTACCGGGGGGGGGTTATAATTCACCCCTCCACTTT. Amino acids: CASSLPGGGYNSPLHF.

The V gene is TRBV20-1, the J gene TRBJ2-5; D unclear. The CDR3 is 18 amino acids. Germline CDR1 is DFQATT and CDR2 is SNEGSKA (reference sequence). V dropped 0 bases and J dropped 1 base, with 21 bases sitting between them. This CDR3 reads CSARDSGRAGTTQETQYF. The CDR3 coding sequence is TGCAGTGCTAGAGATTCCGGTAGGGCCGGAACTACCCAAGAGACCCAGTACTTC.

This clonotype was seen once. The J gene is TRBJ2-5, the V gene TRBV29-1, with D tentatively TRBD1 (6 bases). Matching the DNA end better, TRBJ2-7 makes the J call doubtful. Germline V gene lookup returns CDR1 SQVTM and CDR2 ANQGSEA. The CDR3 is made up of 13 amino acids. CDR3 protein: CSAAQGPRNEQYF. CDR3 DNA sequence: TGCAGCGCCGCACAGGGACCGCGGAACGAGCAGTACTTC.

In nucleotides, the CDR3 is TGTGCCATCAGTGAGTACACAGGGGGGAAGCAGTACTTC. Its protein is CAISEYTGGKQYF. V gene TRBV10-3 combines with J gene TRBJ2-5, with 8 bases matching TRBD1. Unmatched junction bases numbered 6, after V lost 1 base and J lost 11 bases. CDR3 length: 13 residues. In germline, CDR1 is ENHRY, CDR2 SYGVKD.

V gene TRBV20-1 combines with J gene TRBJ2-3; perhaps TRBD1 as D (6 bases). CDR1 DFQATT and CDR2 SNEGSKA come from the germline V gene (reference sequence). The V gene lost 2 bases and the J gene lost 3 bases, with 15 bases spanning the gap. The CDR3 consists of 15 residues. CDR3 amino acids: CSARPPQGWTDTQYF. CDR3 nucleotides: TGCAGTGCTAGACCGCCACAGGGTTGGACAGATACGCAGTATTTT.

The CDR3 sequence: CASSLDSRRALDEKLFF. CDR3 nucleotide sequence: TGTGCCAGCAGCTTAGATTCCCGACGAGCCCTTGATGAAAAACTGTTTTTT. The gene calls are TRBV11-2 and TRBJ1-4; D is undetermined. The CDR3 has 17 residues. Trimming took off 0 bases at V and 6 bases at J, with 17 bases between the two ends. The germline gives CDR1 SGHAT, CDR2 FQNNGV.

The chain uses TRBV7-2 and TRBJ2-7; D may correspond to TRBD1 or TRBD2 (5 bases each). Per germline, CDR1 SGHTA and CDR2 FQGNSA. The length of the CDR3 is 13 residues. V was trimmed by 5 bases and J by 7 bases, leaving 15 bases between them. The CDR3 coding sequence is TGTGCCAGCAGCGTACGGGACCTCCGGGAGCAGTACTTC. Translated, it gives CASSVRDLREQYF.

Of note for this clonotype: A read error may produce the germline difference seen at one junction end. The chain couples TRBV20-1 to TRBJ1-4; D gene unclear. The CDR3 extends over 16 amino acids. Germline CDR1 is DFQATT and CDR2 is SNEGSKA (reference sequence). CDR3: CSTRASYTATNEKLFF. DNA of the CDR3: TGCAGTACTAGAGCCTCCTACACAGCAACTAATGAAAAACTGTTTTTT.

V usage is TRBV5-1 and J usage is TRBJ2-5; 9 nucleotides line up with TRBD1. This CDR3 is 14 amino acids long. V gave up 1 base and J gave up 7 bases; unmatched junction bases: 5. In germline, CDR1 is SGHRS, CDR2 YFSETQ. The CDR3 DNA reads TGCGCCAGCAGCTTGACAGGGGGCGCGGGGACCCAGTACTTC. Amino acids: CASSLTGGAGTQYF. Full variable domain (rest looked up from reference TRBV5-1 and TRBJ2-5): KAGVTQTPRYLIKTRGQQVTLSCSPISGHRSVSWYQQTPGQGLQFLFEYFSETQRNKGNFPGRFSGRQFSNSRSEMNVSTLELGDSALYLCASSLTGGAGTQYFGPGTRLLVL.

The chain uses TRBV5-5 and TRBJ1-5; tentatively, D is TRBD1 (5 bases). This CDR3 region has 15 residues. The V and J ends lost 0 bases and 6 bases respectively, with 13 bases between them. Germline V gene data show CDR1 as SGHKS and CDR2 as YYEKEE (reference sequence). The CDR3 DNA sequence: TGTGCCAGCAGCTTGGTCCCGGACAATTTTCAGCCCCAGCATTTT. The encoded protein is CASSLVPDNFQPQHF.

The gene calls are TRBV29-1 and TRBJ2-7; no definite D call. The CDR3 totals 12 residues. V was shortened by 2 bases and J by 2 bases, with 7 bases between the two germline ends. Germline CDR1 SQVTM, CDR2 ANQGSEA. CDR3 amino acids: CSVEPEAYEQYF. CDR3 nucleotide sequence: TGCAGCGTTGAACCTGAAGCCTACGAGCAGTACTTC.

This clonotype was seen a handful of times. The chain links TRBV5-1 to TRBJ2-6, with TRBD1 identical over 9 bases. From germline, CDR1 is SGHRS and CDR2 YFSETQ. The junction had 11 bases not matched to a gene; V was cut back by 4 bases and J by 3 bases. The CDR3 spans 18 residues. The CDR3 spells CASSLTGTGSFGANVLTF. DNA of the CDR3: TGCGCCAGCAGCCTAACCGGGACAGGGTCGTTTGGGGCCAACGTCCTGACTTTC.

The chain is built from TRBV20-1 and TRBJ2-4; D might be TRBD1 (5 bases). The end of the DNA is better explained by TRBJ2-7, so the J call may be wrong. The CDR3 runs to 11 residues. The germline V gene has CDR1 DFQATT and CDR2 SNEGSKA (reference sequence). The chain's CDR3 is CSAMGLYEQYF. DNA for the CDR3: TGCAGTGCTATGGGGCTGTACGAGCAGTACTTC.

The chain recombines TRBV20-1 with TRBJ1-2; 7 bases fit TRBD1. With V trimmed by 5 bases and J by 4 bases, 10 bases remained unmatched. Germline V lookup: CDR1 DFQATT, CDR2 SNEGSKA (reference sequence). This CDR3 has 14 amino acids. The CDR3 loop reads CSADQGGRLYGYTF. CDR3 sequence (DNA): TGCAGTGCTGACCAGGGGGGACGGCTCTATGGCTACACCTTC.

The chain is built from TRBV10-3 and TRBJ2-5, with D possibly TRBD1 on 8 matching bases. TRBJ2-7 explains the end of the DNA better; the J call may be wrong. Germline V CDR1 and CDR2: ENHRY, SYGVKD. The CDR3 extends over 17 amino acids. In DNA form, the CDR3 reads TGTGCCATCAGCCCAAGTTACGGACAGGGAGGGAGGGACGAGCAGTACTTC. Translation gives CAISPSYGQGGRDEQYF.

CDR3 protein: CASSFGGQVYGYTF. CDR3 sequence (DNA): TGTGCCAGCAGCTTTGGGGGACAGGTCTATGGCTACACCTTC. The chain links TRBV11-2 to TRBJ1-2; TRBD1 agrees at 8 bases. From germline, CDR1 is SGHAT and CDR2 FQNNGV. This CDR3 spans 14 amino acids. With V trimmed by 3 bases and J by 4 bases, 4 bases remained unmatched. The whole variable domain, filled in from reference TRBV11-2 and TRBJ1-2, reads EAGVAQSPRYKIIEKRQSVAFWCNPISGHATLYWYQQILGQGPKLLIQFQNNGVVDDSQLPKDRFSAERLKGVDSTLKIQPAKLEDSAVYLCASSFGGQVYGYTFGSGTRLTVV.

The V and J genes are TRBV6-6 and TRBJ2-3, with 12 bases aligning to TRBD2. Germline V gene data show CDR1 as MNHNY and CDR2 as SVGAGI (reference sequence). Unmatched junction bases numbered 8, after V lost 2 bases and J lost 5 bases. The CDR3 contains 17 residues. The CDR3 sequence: CASSYGASGGALDTQYF. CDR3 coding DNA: TGTGCCAGCAGTTACGGGGCTAGCGGGGGGGCGTTAGATACGCAGTATTTT.

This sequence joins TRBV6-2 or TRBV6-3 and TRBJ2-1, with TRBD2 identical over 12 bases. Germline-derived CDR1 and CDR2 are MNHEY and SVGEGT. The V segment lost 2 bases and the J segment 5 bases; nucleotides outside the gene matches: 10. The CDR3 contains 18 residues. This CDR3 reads CASSYPIPTSGGNNEQFF. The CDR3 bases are TGTGCCAGCAGTTACCCCATCCCGACTAGCGGGGGCAACAATGAGCAGTTCTTC.

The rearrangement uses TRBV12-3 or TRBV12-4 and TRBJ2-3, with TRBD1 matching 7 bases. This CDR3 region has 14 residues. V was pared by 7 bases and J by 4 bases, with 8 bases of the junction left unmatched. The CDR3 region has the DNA TGTGCCAGCATGGGTAGGGGGCCCTCAGATACGCAGTATTTT. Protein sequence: CASMGRGPSDTQYF.

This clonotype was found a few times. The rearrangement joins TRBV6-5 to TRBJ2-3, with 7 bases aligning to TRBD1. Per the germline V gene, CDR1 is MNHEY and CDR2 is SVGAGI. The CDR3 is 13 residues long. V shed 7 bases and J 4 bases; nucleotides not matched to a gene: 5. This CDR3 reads CASKPTGADTQYF. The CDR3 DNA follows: TGTGCCAGCAAACCTACAGGGGCAGATACGCAGTATTTT.

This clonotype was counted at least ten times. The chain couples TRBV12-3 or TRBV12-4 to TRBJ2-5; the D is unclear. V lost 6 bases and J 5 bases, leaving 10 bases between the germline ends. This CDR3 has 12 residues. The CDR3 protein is CASSRGVETQYF. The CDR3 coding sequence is TGTGCCAGCAGCCGCGGTGTGGAGACCCAGTACTTC.

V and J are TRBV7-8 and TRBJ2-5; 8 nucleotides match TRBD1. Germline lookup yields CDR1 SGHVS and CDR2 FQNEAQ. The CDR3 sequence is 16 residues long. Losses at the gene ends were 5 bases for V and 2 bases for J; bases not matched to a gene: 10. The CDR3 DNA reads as TGTGCCAGCAGCCGTGGCCGGGACAGGCCTCAAGAGACCCAGTACTTC. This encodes CASSRGRDRPQETQYF.

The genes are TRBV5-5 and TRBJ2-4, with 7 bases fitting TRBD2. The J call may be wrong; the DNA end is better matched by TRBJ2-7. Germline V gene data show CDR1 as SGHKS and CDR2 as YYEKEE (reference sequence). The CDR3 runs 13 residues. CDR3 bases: TGTGCCAGCACCCGGGACTACCCCTACGAGCAGTACTTC. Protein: CASTRDYPYEQYF.